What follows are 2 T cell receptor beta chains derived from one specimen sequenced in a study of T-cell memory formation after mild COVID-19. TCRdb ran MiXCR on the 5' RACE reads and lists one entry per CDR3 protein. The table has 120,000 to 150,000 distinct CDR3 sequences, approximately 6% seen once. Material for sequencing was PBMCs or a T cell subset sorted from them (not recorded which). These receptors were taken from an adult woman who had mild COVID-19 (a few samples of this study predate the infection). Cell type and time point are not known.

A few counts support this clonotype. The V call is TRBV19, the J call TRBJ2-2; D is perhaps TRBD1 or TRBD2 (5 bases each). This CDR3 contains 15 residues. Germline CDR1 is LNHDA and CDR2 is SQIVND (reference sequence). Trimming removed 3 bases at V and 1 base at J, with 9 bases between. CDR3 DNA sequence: TGTGCCAGTAGTATGGGGACCCAGAACACCGGGGAGCTGTTTTTT. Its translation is CASSMGTQNTGELFF.

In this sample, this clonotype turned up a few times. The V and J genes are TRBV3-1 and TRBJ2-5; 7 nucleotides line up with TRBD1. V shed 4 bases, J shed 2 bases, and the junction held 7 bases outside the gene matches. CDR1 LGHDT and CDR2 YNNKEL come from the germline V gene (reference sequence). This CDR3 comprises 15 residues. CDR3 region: CASSPPRGQQETQYF. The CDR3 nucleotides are TGTGCCAGCAGCCCCCCCCGGGGACAGCAAGAGACCCAGTACTTC.